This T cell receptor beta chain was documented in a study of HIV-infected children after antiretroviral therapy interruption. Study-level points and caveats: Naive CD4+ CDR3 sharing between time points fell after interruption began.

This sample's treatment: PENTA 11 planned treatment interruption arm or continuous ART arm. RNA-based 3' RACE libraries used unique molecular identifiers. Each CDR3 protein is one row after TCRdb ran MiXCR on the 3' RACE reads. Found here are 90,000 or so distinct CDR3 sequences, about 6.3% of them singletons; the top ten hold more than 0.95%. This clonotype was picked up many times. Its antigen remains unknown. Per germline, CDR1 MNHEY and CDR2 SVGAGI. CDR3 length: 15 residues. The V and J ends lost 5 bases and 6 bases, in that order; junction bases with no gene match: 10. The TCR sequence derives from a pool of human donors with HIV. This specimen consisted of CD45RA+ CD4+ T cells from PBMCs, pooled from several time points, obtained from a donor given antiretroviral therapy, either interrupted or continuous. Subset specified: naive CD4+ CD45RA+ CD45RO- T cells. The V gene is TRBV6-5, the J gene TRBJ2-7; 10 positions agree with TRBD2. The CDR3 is CASSRVAGGFSEQYF. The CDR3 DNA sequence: TGTGCCAGCAGTAGAGTAGCGGGAGGTTTTTCCGAGCAGTACTTC.